This is a list of T cell receptor beta chains from one sample in a study of beta chain features in type 1 diabetes. Assay used: immunoSEQ multiplex PCR; TCRdb lists only in-frame clones, some missing. The sample records 130,000 to 150,000 clones, less than 11% being singletons. Sequences were obtained from naive CD4+ T cells from blood. Receptors were obtained from a man between 18 and 29 years old in good health. CDR3s include the opening cysteine and the closing phenylalanine or tryptophan. D genes are given only for firm matches. For some rows the clone size is stated as once, few or many, or as a class when expanded; others skip it.

V gene: TRBV5-1
D gene: TRBD2
clone size: -
J gene: TRBJ2-3
CDR3 DNA: TGCGCCAGCAACCCGACCGGGACTAGCGGCACAGATACGCAGTATTTT
CDR3 protein: CASNPTGTSGTDTQYF

V gene: TRBV27
D gene: -
clone size: few
J gene: TRBJ1-1
CDR3 DNA: TGTGCCAGCAGTAAGGGATCGGGGGACACTGAAGCTTTCTTT
CDR3 protein: CASSKGSGDTEAFF

V gene: TRBV27
D gene: TRBD1
clone size: few
J gene: TRBJ2-7
CDR3 DNA: TGTGCCAGCACCCCCACCAGGGGGCATTTTGACGAGCAGTACTTC
CDR3 protein: CASTPTRGHFDEQYF

V gene: TRBV7-2
D gene: TRBD1
clone size: -
J gene: TRBJ2-3
CDR3 DNA: TGTGCCAGCAGCTTGACAGGGGGGGATACGCAGTATTTT
CDR3 protein: CASSLTGGDTQYF

V gene: TRBV7-2
D gene: -
clone size: -
J gene: TRBJ2-7
CDR3 DNA: TGTGCCAGCAGCTTTTCACACCTCTCCTACGAGCAGTACTTC
CDR3 protein: CASSFSHLSYEQYF

V gene: TRBV30
D gene: -
clone size: few
J gene: TRBJ2-1
CDR3 DNA: TGTGCCTGGAGTGCTTACAATGAGCAGTTCTTC
CDR3 protein: CAWSAYNEQFF

V gene: TRBV7-2
D gene: -
clone size: -
J gene: TRBJ2-5
CDR3 DNA: TGTGCCAGCAGCTTAGCAGGGAGGGAGACCCAGTACTTC
CDR3 protein: CASSLAGRETQYF

V gene: TRBV2
D gene: -
clone size: -
J gene: TRBJ1-4
CDR3 DNA: TGTGCCAGCAGATTGTCTAACGGCTTTCGGGTGTTTTTT
CDR3 protein: CASRLSNGFRVFF

V gene: TRBV6-5
D gene: TRBD2
clone size: -
J gene: TRBJ2-7
CDR3 DNA: TGTGCCAGCAGATCCGGGACTACCTACGAGCAGTACTTC
CDR3 protein: CASRSGTTYEQYF

V gene: TRBV5-1
D gene: TRBD2
clone size: few
J gene: TRBJ2-1
CDR3 DNA: TGCGCCAGCACGTACCTAGCGGGGGGGACCAATGAGCAGTTCTTC
CDR3 protein: CASTYLAGGTNEQFF

V gene: TRBV7-9
D gene: -
clone size: few
J gene: TRBJ1-1
CDR3 DNA: TGTGCCAGCAGCCTCAGGGATCTGAACACTGAAGCTTTCTTT
CDR3 protein: CASSLRDLNTEAFF

V gene: TRBV7-2
D gene: -
clone size: many
J gene: TRBJ2-3
CDR3 DNA: TGTGCCAGCAGCTTAACAGAAAGCACAGATACGCAGTATTTT
CDR3 protein: CASSLTESTDTQYF

V gene: TRBV7-2
D gene: TRBD2
clone size: many
J gene: TRBJ2-3
CDR3 DNA: TGTGCCAGCAGCTCTCTAGCGGGCACAGATACGCAGTATTTT
CDR3 protein: CASSSLAGTDTQYF

V gene: TRBV7-9
D gene: TRBD1
clone size: -
J gene: TRBJ2-7
CDR3 DNA: TGTGCCAGCAGCTCCGCCGGACAGGGAATCTACGAGCAGTACTTC
CDR3 protein: CASSSAGQGIYEQYF

V gene: TRBV5-1
D gene: TRBD1
clone size: -
J gene: TRBJ1-1
CDR3 DNA: TGCGCCAGCAGCTTTCCCAGGGGGACCTCGAACACTGAAGCTTTCTTT
CDR3 protein: CASSFPRGTSNTEAFF

V gene: TRBV6-5
D gene: TRBD1
clone size: -
J gene: TRBJ1-6
CDR3 DNA: TGTGCCAGCAGTTACGCGGGACAGGGAATTGGGTCACCCCTCCACTTT
CDR3 protein: CASSYAGQGIGSPLHF

V gene: TRBV6-6
D gene: TRBD2
clone size: -
J gene: TRBJ2-7
CDR3 DNA: TGTGCCAGCATTGGGGGGGACTTACGCTCCTACGAGCAGTACTTC
CDR3 protein: CASIGGDLRSYEQYF

V gene: TRBV6-6
D gene: TRBD2
clone size: -
J gene: TRBJ2-5
CDR3 DNA: TGTGCCAGCAGGGCCGGGACTAGCGGTCAAGAGACCCAGTACTTC
CDR3 protein: CASRAGTSGQETQYF

V gene: TRBV11-2
D gene: -
clone size: -
J gene: TRBJ2-2
CDR3 DNA: TGTGCCAGCAGCTTAATAATAGCCGGGGAGCTGTTTTTT
CDR3 protein: CASSLIIAGELFF

V gene: TRBV7-9
D gene: TRBD1
clone size: few
J gene: TRBJ1-6
CDR3 DNA: TGTGCCAGCAGCCAAAGGACAGGGAACAATTCACCCCTCCACTTT
CDR3 protein: CASSQRTGNNSPLHF

V gene: TRBV7-9
D gene: -
clone size: few
J gene: TRBJ2-7
CDR3 DNA: TGTGCCAGCAGCTTAGTAGGTGGAGCCGAGCAGTACTTC
CDR3 protein: CASSLVGGAEQYF

V gene: TRBV25-1
D gene: -
clone size: -
J gene: TRBJ1-6
CDR3 DNA: TGTGCCAGCAGTGACGACAGTAACTATAATTCACCCCTCCACTTT
CDR3 protein: CASSDDSNYNSPLHF

V gene: TRBV5-5
D gene: -
clone size: -
J gene: TRBJ2-7
CDR3 DNA: TGTGCCAGCAGCTCGACCCTAATCGGGACAATCTACGAGCAGTACTTC
CDR3 protein: CASSSTLIGTIYEQYF

V gene: TRBV2
D gene: TRBD1
clone size: few
J gene: TRBJ1-2
CDR3 DNA: TGTGCCAGCAGTGATCCGGGACAGGGGGCTTTAAACTATGGCTACACCTTC
CDR3 protein: CASSDPGQGALNYGYTF

V gene: TRBV27
D gene: -
clone size: few
J gene: TRBJ2-1
CDR3 DNA: TGTGCCAGCAGTTTGGGCAGCATCACCTACAATGAGCAGTTCTTC
CDR3 protein: CASSLGSITYNEQFF

V gene: TRBV7-9
D gene: TRBD1
clone size: -
J gene: TRBJ1-2
CDR3 DNA: TGTGCCAGCAGCTTAAGGACAGGAGAATTCTATGGCTACACCTTC
CDR3 protein: CASSLRTGEFYGYTF

V gene: TRBV11-2
D gene: TRBD1
clone size: -
J gene: TRBJ2-1
CDR3 DNA: TGTGCCAGCAGCCCGGGACAGGGGGGCAATGAGCAGTTCTTC
CDR3 protein: CASSPGQGGNEQFF

V gene: TRBV4-1
D gene: -
clone size: -
J gene: TRBJ1-2
CDR3 DNA: TGCGCCAGCAGCCATCGGGACGGGAGAAAAGCTAACTATGGCTACACCTTC
CDR3 protein: CASSHRDGRKANYGYTF

V gene: TRBV7-3
D gene: -
clone size: -
J gene: TRBJ2-3
CDR3 DNA: TGTGCCAGCAGCTTAACTGGACTATCTAGCACAGATACGCAGTATTTT
CDR3 protein: CASSLTGLSSTDTQYF

V gene: TRBV7-9
D gene: -
clone size: few
J gene: TRBJ1-5
CDR3 DNA: TGTGCCAGCAGCTTAGATTTCTATCAGCCCCAGCATTTT
CDR3 protein: CASSLDFYQPQHF

V gene: TRBV11-2
D gene: -
clone size: -
J gene: TRBJ1-2
CDR3 DNA: TGTGCCAGCAGCTTAGCCGACTATGGCTACACCTTC
CDR3 protein: CASSLADYGYTF

V gene: TRBV7-8
D gene: -
clone size: few
J gene: TRBJ2-3
CDR3 DNA: TGTGCCAGCAGCTGGGGGGCAGATACGCAGTATTTT
CDR3 protein: CASSWGADTQYF

V gene: TRBV30
D gene: -
clone size: -
J gene: TRBJ1-3
CDR3 DNA: TGTGCCTGGAGTGCCGGGGGGGTATCTGGAAACACCATATATTTT
CDR3 protein: CAWSAGGVSGNTIYF

V gene: TRBV30
D gene: TRBD1
clone size: many
J gene: TRBJ2-5
CDR3 DNA: TGTGCCTGGAGGACAGGGGGCTTGGAGACCCAGTACTTC
CDR3 protein: CAWRTGGLETQYF

V gene: TRBV7-3
D gene: TRBD2
clone size: many
J gene: TRBJ2-1
CDR3 DNA: TGTGCCAGCAGCTCGCGGACTAGCAACAATGAGCAGTTCTTC
CDR3 protein: CASSSRTSNNEQFF

V gene: TRBV6-5
D gene: -
clone size: few
J gene: TRBJ1-2
CDR3 DNA: TGTGCCAGCAGTTACTCGGCAGGGGCTTGGGGCTACACCTTC
CDR3 protein: CASSYSAGAWGYTF

V gene: TRBV4-2
D gene: -
clone size: few
J gene: TRBJ1-5
CDR3 DNA: TGTGCCAGCAGCCAAGAAGCAAGATATAGCAATCAGCCCCAGCATTTT
CDR3 protein: CASSQEARYSNQPQHF

V gene: TRBV11-2
D gene: -
clone size: few
J gene: TRBJ1-6
CDR3 DNA: TGTGCCAGCAGCTTAGAGGTGACGGCGGTGCGGTCACCCCTCCACTTT
CDR3 protein: CASSLEVTAVRSPLHF

V gene: TRBV14
D gene: -
clone size: many
J gene: TRBJ2-7
CDR3 DNA: TGTGCCAGCAGCCACGGGGGTAACTACGAGCAGTACTTC
CDR3 protein: CASSHGGNYEQYF

V gene: TRBV7-2
D gene: TRBD2
clone size: -
J gene: TRBJ2-2
CDR3 DNA: TGTGCCAGCAGCTTGAGGGGACTAGCGGGAACCGGGGAGCTGTTTTTT
CDR3 protein: CASSLRGLAGTGELFF

V gene: TRBV29-1
D gene: -
clone size: many
J gene: TRBJ2-4
CDR3 DNA: TGCAGCGTTGAAGTACAGGGATGGGTTGACATTCAGTACTTC
CDR3 protein: CSVEVQGWVDIQYF

V gene: TRBV7-2
D gene: TRBD2
clone size: -
J gene: TRBJ2-1
CDR3 DNA: TGTGCCAGCAGCTTGGAGGGACTAGCGCGGGGCGGGCAGTTCTTC
CDR3 protein: CASSLEGLARGGQFF

V gene: TRBV21-1
D gene: -
clone size: few
J gene: TRBJ2-7
CDR3 DNA: TGTGCCAGCAGCGCGCGGGACAGGGTACCCTACGAGCAGTACTTC
CDR3 protein: CASSARDRVPYEQYF

V gene: TRBV9
D gene: -
clone size: -
J gene: TRBJ2-1
CDR3 DNA: TGTGCCAGCAGCGTACGGGGTAGGGAGTTCAATGAGCAGTTCTTC
CDR3 protein: CASSVRGREFNEQFF

V gene: TRBV4-2
D gene: -
clone size: -
J gene: TRBJ2-7
CDR3 DNA: TGTGCCAGCAGCCAACCGGTAGCCCCTACCTACGAGCAGTACTTC
CDR3 protein: CASSQPVAPTYEQYF

V gene: TRBV7-9
D gene: TRBD1
clone size: many
J gene: TRBJ2-3
CDR3 DNA: TGTGCCAGCAGCTTAACGCAGGGGGCGGCAGATACGCAGTATTTT
CDR3 protein: CASSLTQGAADTQYF

V gene: TRBV5-1
D gene: -
clone size: -
J gene: TRBJ2-3
CDR3 DNA: TGCGCCAGCAGCCAAGAGGGCGTGGCAGATACGCAGTATTTT
CDR3 protein: CASSQEGVADTQYF